These 18 T cell receptor beta chains were sequenced from one sample in a study of T-cell reconstitution after alpha-beta-depleted transplantation in children. The TCRbeta library was prepared with unique molecular identifiers. TCRdb passed the PCR reads through MiXCR, listing each CDR3 protein once. Among about 580,000 distinct CDR3 sequences, approximately 22% were seen once, and the ten largest hold 13% to 15%. Sequenced here: PBMCs, mostly from graft donor cells, sampled 360 days after TCRalphabeta/CD19-depleted stem cell transplant. These receptors all come from a boy in the first two years of life who had a stem cell transplant for acute myeloid leukemia, so the T cells may come from the graft donor.

This chain joins TRBV12-5 and TRBJ2-2; D is undetermined. Germline CDR1 LGHNT, CDR2 FRNRAP. Trimming stripped 8 bases from V and 3 bases from J, with 10 bases between. This CDR3 has 13 residues. The chain's CDR3 is CASSGLYTGELFF. The CDR3 DNA follows: TGTGCTAGTTCCGGCCTTTACACCGGGGAGCTGTTTTTT.

Ten or more counts support this clonotype. The V call is TRBV18, the J call TRBJ1-6; TRBD1 matches 12 bases. Trimming removed 5 bases from V and 7 bases from J; junction bases left unmatched: 9. The CDR3 totals 17 residues. Germline loops: CDR1 KGHSH, CDR2 LQKENI. CDR3 loop: CASSWMRDRGLNSPLHF. The CDR3 region has the DNA TGTGCCAGCTCATGGATGAGGGACAGGGGGCTGAATTCACCCCTCCACTTT.

The genes are TRBV6-1 and TRBJ2-3; tentative D call: TRBD2 (7 bases). Germline CDR1 is MNHNS and CDR2 is SASEGT. There are 15 residues in the CDR3. Trimming shortened V by 6 bases and J by 1 base, and 14 bases separated the two germline ends. CDR3 in amino acids: CASSRLGGRTDTQYF. DNA of the CDR3: TGTGCCAGCAGCCGCCTCGGGGGGCGCACAGATACGCAGTATTTT.

At least ten counts were recorded for this clonotype. This chain uses TRBV15 with TRBJ2-5; TRBD2 matches 8 bases. The junction had 14 bases not matched to a gene; V was cut back by 1 base and J by 4 bases. CDR1 and CDR2 from the germline V gene are LNHNV and YYDKDF (reference sequence). The length of the CDR3 is 18 residues. The DNA for the CDR3 is TGTGCCACCAGCAGAGTGGGGTCCAGCGGGGGATGGGGAGAGACCCAGTACTTC. This codes for CATSRVGSSGGWGETQYF. The full variable domain, with the rest looked up from reference TRBV15 and TRBJ2-5, is DAMVIQNPRYQVTQFGKPVTLSCSQTLNHNVMYWYQQKSSQAPKLLFHYYDKDFNNEADTPDNFQSRRPNTSFCFLDIRSPGLGDTAMYLCATSRVGSSGGWGETQYFGPGTRLLVL.

Ten or more counts support this clonotype. The chain carries TRBV20-1 and TRBJ2-3; perhaps TRBD2 as D (5 bases). The CDR3 has 16 amino acids. Trimming shortened V by 3 bases and J by 1 base, and 17 bases separated the two germline ends. Germline values: CDR1 DFQATT, CDR2 SNEGSKA (reference sequence). The CDR3 sequence is CSARGPSLGGTDTQYF. As DNA, the CDR3 is TGCAGTGCTAGGGGTCCATCTCTCGGGGGCACAGATACGCAGTATTTT.

This clonotype turned up a few times. The chain couples TRBV12-3 or TRBV12-4 to TRBJ1-5; D is undetermined. V was cut by 1 base and J by 0 bases, with 10 bases left in between. CDR3 length equals 16 residues. CDR3 protein: CASSLEPWGSNQPQHF. The DNA of the CDR3 is TGTGCCAGCAGTTTAGAGCCCTGGGGTAGCAATCAGCCCCAGCATTTT.

The chain couples TRBV7-2 to TRBJ2-2, with unresolved D. In germline, CDR1 is SGHTA, CDR2 FQGNSA. The CDR3 is 13 residues long. Trimming took 4 bases from V and 4 from J, leaving 7 bases between them. Here the CDR3 DNA reads TGTGCCAGCAGCTCAGGACCCACCGGGGAGCTGTTTTTT. It yields the protein CASSSGPTGELFF.

This clonotype was recorded a few times. V and J are TRBV15 and TRBJ1-1; possibly TRBD1 for D (5 bases). The CDR3 sequence is 14 residues long. V was cut by 8 bases and J by 1 base, with 14 bases left in between. CDR1 is LNHNV and CDR2 is YYDKDF in the germline V gene (reference sequence). The chain's CDR3 is CATRVQGSNTEAFF. In DNA, the CDR3 is TGTGCCACCCGTGTCCAGGGCTCGAACACTGAAGCTTTCTTT.

The gene calls are TRBV6-1 and TRBJ2-2; no clear D. CDR3 size: 15 residues. V was cut by 4 bases and J by 0 bases, with 9 bases left in between. Germline lookup yields CDR1 MNHNS and CDR2 SASEGT. The CDR3, as DNA: TGTGCCAGCAGTGCCCCAGCCGCGAACACCGGGGAGCTGTTTTTT. This gives the protein CASSAPAANTGELFF.

There are many counts of this clonotype. The chain carries TRBV28 and TRBJ2-3, with 7 bases fitting TRBD1. There are 15 residues in the CDR3. The V and J ends lost 4 bases and 4 bases, in that order; junction bases with no gene match: 8. The germline V gene encodes CDR1 MDHEN and CDR2 SYDVKM. CDR3 DNA sequence: TGTGCCAGCAGTTCACAGGGGCTCGCTGCAGATACGCAGTATTTT. This codes for CASSSQGLAADTQYF.

This clonotype showed up just once. The V gene is TRBV12-3 or TRBV12-4, the J gene TRBJ2-3, with a weak D call TRBD2 (5 bases). The V end was cut by 1 base, the J end by 7 bases, with 15 bases between. This CDR3 is 15 amino acids long. The CDR3 DNA sequence: TGTGCCAGCAGTTTAGAGACTAAGGTGGAAAATACGCAGTATTTT. Residues: CASSLETKVENTQYF.

This clonotype was counted many times. The chain employs TRBV20-1 and TRBJ2-1; 7 bases are shared with TRBD2. The CDR3 sequence is 15 residues long. The germline V gene encodes CDR1 DFQATT and CDR2 SNEGSKA (reference sequence). The V and J ends lost 6 bases and 4 bases, in that order; junction bases with no gene match: 12. The CDR3 nucleotides are TGCAGTGCGAGGAGGACTAGTGACCTTTACAATGAGCAGTTCTTC. This translates into CSARRTSDLYNEQFF.

Many counts were recorded for this clonotype. V and J are TRBV15 and TRBJ2-3, with D tentatively TRBD1 (6 bases). Trimming removed 5 bases from V and 0 bases from J, with 15 bases in between. The CDR3 runs to 16 residues. Looked up from germline, CDR1 is LNHNV and CDR2 is YYDKDF (reference sequence). CDR3 sequence (DNA): TGTGCCACCAGCGGAACGGGGCAGGGGAGCACAGATACGCAGTATTTT. This gives the protein CATSGTGQGSTDTQYF.

This clonotype appeared many times. This chain uses TRBV11-3 with TRBJ1-3, with unresolved D. CDR3 length equals 14 residues. Germline CDR1 and CDR2: SGHNT and YENEEA. Trimming pared 6 bases from V and 4 bases from J, leaving 13 bases between. The CDR3 DNA follows: TGTGCCAGCAGGCCTGGGGTAATCGGAAACACCATATATTTT. It specifies CASRPGVIGNTIYF. The complete variable domain, with remaining parts taken from reference TRBV11-3 and TRBJ1-3, reads EAGVVQSPRYKIIEKKQPVAFWCNPISGHNTLYWYLQNLGQGPELLIRYENEEAVDDSQLPKDRFSAERLKGVDSTLKIQPAELGDSAVYLCASRPGVIGNTIYFGEGSWLTVV.

This chain joins TRBV6-5 and TRBJ2-5; 8 nucleotides line up with TRBD1. Germline loops: CDR1 MNHEY, CDR2 SVGAGI. CDR3 size: 17 residues. V shed 0 bases and J 1 base; nucleotides not matched to a gene: 7. For the CDR3, the DNA is TGTGCCAGCAGTTACTCAGGCAGGGGGCTCGTCCAAGAGACCCAGTACTTC. It translates to CASSYSGRGLVQETQYF.

This clonotype was picked up a small number of times. V and J are TRBV20-1 and TRBJ2-1, with no clear D. The CDR3 is 16 residues long. Germline V gene lookup returns CDR1 DFQATT and CDR2 SNEGSKA (reference sequence). V gave up 2 bases and J gave up 5 bases, with 19 bases separating them. CDR3 sequence (DNA): TGCAGTGCTAGAAGTATTATGGCGGAAAGAAACAATGAGCAGTTCTTC. Its translation: CSARSIMAERNNEQFF.

In its sample, this clonotype was seen a few times. The chain is built from TRBV29-1 and TRBJ1-1, with D unclear. Germline CDR1 SQVTM, CDR2 ANQGSEA. This CDR3 region has 11 residues. CDR3 in DNA: TGCAGAGGGCAGTGGGGCACTGAAGCTTTCTTT. Translating it yields CRGQWGTEAFF. The variable domain in full, completed from reference TRBV29-1 and TRBJ1-1, reads SAVISQKPSRDICQRGTSLTIQCQVDSQVTMMFWYRQQPGQSLTLIATANQGSEATYESGFVIDKFPISRPNLTFSTLTVSNMSPEDSSIYLCRGQWGTEAFFGQGTRLTVV.

This clonotype was counted a few times. This chain links TRBV5-6 with TRBJ1-4; D possibly corresponds to TRBD1 (6 bases). Trimming removed 0 bases at V and 6 bases at J, with 18 bases between. Germline V gene data show CDR1 as SGHDT and CDR2 as YYEEEE. There are 17 residues in the CDR3. CDR3 sequence reads: CASSLGTERATDEKLFF. The CDR3 bases are TGTGCCAGCAGCTTGGGGACAGAACGGGCTACGGATGAAAAACTGTTTTTT.